A single sample gave rise to the 29 T cell receptor beta chains below, sequenced in a study of OX40 agonist ivuxolimab in advanced cancers. Generated by immunoSEQ multiplex PCR, the TCRdb table keeps only in-frame clones and is missing some. This table holds 35,000 to 40,000 clones, roughly 82% found once. This specimen consisted of CD4+ or CD8+ T cells sorted from blood, obtained in a trial of the OX40 agonist ivuxolimab. The origin of the receptors is an adult with an advanced solid tumor such as melanoma, head and neck, liver or kidney cancer.

The V and J genes are TRBV5-1 and TRBJ1-5; D uncertain. The V gene's germline CDR1 is SGHRS and CDR2 YFSETQ. V was trimmed by 4 bases and J by 1 base, leaving 12 bases between them. This CDR3 has 15 residues. The CDR3 sequence is CASSRNSESNQPQHF. The CDR3 DNA follows: TGCGCCAGCAGCCGTAATTCGGAGAGCAATCAGCCCCAGCATTTT.

The chain carries TRBV7-8 and TRBJ2-7, with 7 bases lining up with TRBD2. Germline V gene data show CDR1 as SGHVS and CDR2 as FQNEAQ. The V and J ends lost 3 bases and 7 bases, in that order; junction bases with no gene match: 9. CDR3 length: 14 amino acids. The CDR3 here is CASSFGTITGEQYF. CDR3 DNA: TGTGCCAGCAGCTTCGGGACTATAACAGGAGAGCAGTACTTC.

V is TRBV5-1 and J is TRBJ2-5; 7 bases map to TRBD2. The germline CDR1 and CDR2 sequences are SGHRS and YFSETQ. J lost 4 bases, V lost 4 bases, and 16 bases had no gene match. The CDR3 extends over 17 amino acids. The CDR3 sequence is CASSPPGPAGLPETQYF. Here the CDR3 DNA reads TGCGCCAGCAGCCCGCCCGGCCCAGCGGGACTGCCAGAGACCCAGTACTTC.

The table lists this clone with a few counts. This chain joins TRBV7-9 and TRBJ1-2, with D hard to call. CDR3 length equals 16 residues. V was shortened by 5 bases and J by 6 bases, with 22 bases between the two germline ends. Germline assignment: CDR1 SEHNR and CDR2 FQNEAQ (reference sequence). The CDR3 reads CASSPLTRVDEDGYTF. The CDR3 nucleotides are TGTGCCAGCAGCCCCTTAACTCGGGTCGATGAGGATGGCTACACCTTC. Complete variable domain (other parts from reference TRBV7-9 and TRBJ1-2): DTGVSQNPRHKITKRGQNVTFRCDPISEHNRLYWYRQTLGQGPEFLTYFQNEAQLEKSRLLSDRFSAERPKGSFSTLEIQRTEQGDSAMYLCASSPLTRVDEDGYTFGSGTRLTVV.

V gene TRBV6-1 combines with J gene TRBJ2-1, with D possibly TRBD2 on 6 matching bases. CDR1 and CDR2 (germline): MNHNS, SASEGT. V lost 3 bases to trimming and J lost 0 bases, with 9 bases between them. This CDR3 contains 15 residues. CDR3 DNA sequence: TGTGCCAGCAGTGATCGGGAGAGCTCCTACAATGAGCAGTTCTTC. Translation gives CASSDRESSYNEQFF.

This chain connects TRBV7-8 to TRBJ2-7; D call uncertain. This CDR3 is 15 amino acids long. Trimming removed 0 bases from V and 3 bases from J, with 12 bases in between. Germline CDR1 reads SGHVS; CDR2 reads FQNEAQ. The CDR3 DNA reads as TGTGCCAGCAGCTTAGCAGCCGACTCCATCTACGAGCAGTACTTC. Translation gives CASSLAADSIYEQYF.

This chain joins TRBV4-3 and TRBJ2-7; 11 bases are shared with TRBD1. Trimming removed 4 bases from V and 3 bases from J; junction bases left unmatched: 5. The CDR3 is made up of 15 amino acids. The V gene's germline CDR1 is LGHNA and CDR2 YSLEER. The CDR3 region has the DNA TGCGCCAGCAGCCGGTCGGGACAGGGGGTCTACGAGCAGTACTTC. Translation gives CASSRSGQGVYEQYF.

The rearrangement uses TRBV15 and TRBJ1-5; D ambiguous. The CDR3 sequence is 12 residues long. The germline V gene encodes CDR1 LNHNV and CDR2 YYDKDF (reference sequence). Deletions cut 3 bases from V and 8 bases from J, with 8 bases between. CDR3 in amino acids: CATSRAEKPQHF. The CDR3 nucleotides are TGTGCCACCAGCAGGGCGGAAAAGCCCCAGCATTTT.

A few counts support this clone. V gene TRBV19 combines with J gene TRBJ2-3; D may be TRBD1 (6 bases). There are 16 residues in the CDR3. Germline lookup yields CDR1 LNHDA and CDR2 SQIVND (reference sequence). The V and J ends lost 5 bases and 3 bases respectively, with 18 bases between them. The CDR3: CASSRLTTGQTDTQYF. The CDR3 DNA reads as TGTGCCAGTAGTCGACTGACGACAGGACAGACAGATACGCAGTATTTT.

V gene TRBV4-3 combines with J gene TRBJ2-5, with TRBD1 identical over 7 bases. This CDR3 contains 18 residues. Trimming removed 0 bases from V and 1 base from J; junction bases left unmatched: 11. In germline, CDR1 is LGHNA, CDR2 YSLEER. The CDR3 spells CASSQDLIGGGLQETQYF. The CDR3 DNA reads as TGCGCCAGCAGCCAAGACTTGATAGGGGGCGGTCTCCAAGAGACCCAGTACTTC.

This chain uses TRBV6-5 with TRBJ1-6; D unresolved. Between the trimmed V and J ends, which lost 0 bases and 10 bases, there was a span of 13 bases. CDR1 and CDR2 from the germline V gene are MNHEY and SVGAGI. The CDR3 spans 15 residues. CDR3 nucleotides: TGTGCCAGCAGTTACTCCCAGTTTGATGGATCACCCCTCCACTTT. It specifies CASSYSQFDGSPLHF.

This clone was picked up a small number of times. The chain is built from TRBV4-3 and TRBJ2-3; D possibly matches TRBD1 or TRBD2 (6 bases each). Germline-derived CDR1 and CDR2 are LGHNA and YSLEER. This CDR3 has 14 residues. Between the trimmed V and J ends, which lost 4 bases and 4 bases, there was a span of 12 bases. The CDR3 spells CASSRGAGSDTQYF. The CDR3 DNA sequence: TGCGCCAGCAGCCGGGGGGCCGGGTCAGATACGCAGTATTTT.

V is TRBV5-1 and J is TRBJ2-7; D gene ambiguous. The CDR3 length is 13 residues. CDR1 and CDR2 from the germline V gene are SGHRS and YFSETQ. Trimming took off 4 bases at V and 3 bases at J, with 11 bases between the two ends. CDR3 nucleotides: TGCGCCAGCAGCCCGACATCCTACTACGAGCAGTACTTC. This encodes CASSPTSYYEQYF.

The chain links TRBV7-2 to TRBJ1-2; the match to TRBD1 covers 9 bases. The CDR3 extends over 17 amino acids. J gave up 4 bases and V 1 base, and 10 bases lay outside the gene matches. Germline lookup yields CDR1 SGHTA and CDR2 FQGNSA. The CDR3 nucleotides are TGTGCCAGCAGCTTAGACGTGGACAGGGGAAAGAGCTATGGCTACACCTTC. This encodes CASSLDVDRGKSYGYTF.

The rearrangement links TRBV5-4 to TRBJ2-1, with 7 bases aligning to TRBD2. Trimming at V came to 0 bases and at J to 5 bases, leaving 2 bases not matched to a gene. Germline V gives CDR1 SGHNT, CDR2 YYREEE (reference sequence). The CDR3 is 14 amino acids. CDR3 in DNA: TGTGCCAGCAGCTTGGAACTAGCGAACAATGAGCAGTTCTTC. This codes for CASSLELANNEQFF.

The chain is built from TRBV5-1 and TRBJ1-1; D is ambiguous. Germline lookup yields CDR1 SGHRS and CDR2 YFSETQ. The CDR3 sequence is 15 residues long. V shed 1 base and J shed 0 bases, with 10 bases lying between them. The CDR3 bases are TGCGCCAGCAGCTTGATAAATTTCCTGAACACTGAAGCTTTCTTT. Its translation is CASSLINFLNTEAFF.

The chain couples TRBV10-1 to TRBJ2-1, with D uncertain. V gave up 4 bases and J gave up 6 bases, with 10 bases separating them. Germline CDR1 is WNHNN and CDR2 is SYGVQD (reference sequence). The CDR3 has 13 residues. For the CDR3, the DNA is TGCGCCAGCAGTGGAAGTTTTAGCAATGAGCAGTTCTTC. It specifies CASSGSFSNEQFF.

The V and J genes are TRBV14 and TRBJ2-1, with TRBD2 identical over 8 bases. CDR1 and CDR2 from the germline V gene are SGHDN and FVKESK. The CDR3 runs to 13 residues. Unmatched junction bases numbered 7, after V lost 1 base and J lost 14 bases. The CDR3, as DNA: TGTGCCAGCAGCCAAGGGTCCGGGACTAGAAAGTTCTTC. It specifies CASSQGSGTRKFF.

V is TRBV29-1 and J is TRBJ2-2; 8 bases align to TRBD1. CDR1 is SQVTM and CDR2 is ANQGSEA in the germline V gene. The CDR3 consists of 14 residues. With 4 bases clipped from V and 2 bases from J, the junction kept 3 bases outside the gene matches. CDR3 nucleotides: TGCAGCGTTGCAGGGGGCGAAAACACCGGGGAGCTGTTTTTT. Protein: CSVAGGENTGELFF.

The V call is TRBV19, the J call TRBJ2-5; 11 bases are shared with TRBD2. The DNA end lines up better with TRBJ2-7; the J call may be wrong. In germline, CDR1 is LNHDA, CDR2 SQIVND (reference sequence). This CDR3 has 15 amino acids. The DNA of the CDR3 is TGTGCCAGTAGTATGGGACTAGCGGACTCCTACGAGCAGTACTTC. It translates to CASSMGLADSYEQYF.

This clone showed up just once. The V gene is TRBV6-1, the J gene TRBJ2-7, with 9 bases lining up with TRBD1. V gave up 4 bases and J gave up 5 bases; unmatched junction bases: 15. The CDR3 runs 17 residues. Germline V gene lookup returns CDR1 MNHNS and CDR2 SASEGT. This CDR3 is CASSAQLTGTGFDEQYF. CDR3 DNA sequence: TGTGCCAGCAGTGCTCAATTAACCGGGACAGGGTTCGACGAGCAGTACTTC.

The gene calls are TRBV10-3 and TRBJ2-5, with 9 bases that match TRBD2. J gave up 1 base and V 10 bases, and 4 bases lay outside the gene matches. From germline, CDR1 is ENHRY and CDR2 SYGVKD. The CDR3 totals 13 residues. CDR3 DNA: TGTGCCAGCTCGACTAGCGGCCAAGAGACCCAGTACTTC. As protein: CASSTSGQETQYF.

This clone was seen just once. V and J are TRBV7-9 and TRBJ2-7; tentative D call: TRBD1 (6 bases). The V gene lost 5 bases and the J gene lost 1 base, with 9 bases spanning the gap. This CDR3 is 13 amino acids long. Germline CDR1 is SEHNR and CDR2 is FQNEAQ (reference sequence). CDR3 bases: TGTGCCAGCAGCGGGGACAATTCCTACGAGCAGTACTTC. Residues: CASSGDNSYEQYF.

This sequence joins TRBV5-8 and TRBJ2-7; D is uncertain. The CDR3 spans 13 residues. The V and J ends lost 0 bases and 2 bases respectively, with 6 bases between them. Germline CDR1 reads SGHTS; CDR2 reads YDEGEE. The CDR3 is CASSLVVTYEQYF. CDR3 coding DNA: TGTGCCAGCAGCTTGGTTGTGACCTACGAGCAGTACTTC.

The V and J genes are TRBV7-6 and TRBJ2-7; 8 bases align to TRBD1. This CDR3 has 15 residues. CDR1 and CDR2 (germline): SGHVS, FNYEAQ. J was trimmed by 3 bases and V by 5 bases; bases with no gene match: 9. CDR3 coding DNA: TGTGCCAGCAGCCCCGCGGCCACAGGGGGCTACGAGCAGTACTTC. This gives the protein CASSPAATGGYEQYF.

The rearrangement links TRBV4-2 to TRBJ1-5; the D is unclear. The CDR3 consists of 13 residues. CDR1 and CDR2 from the germline V gene are LGHNA and YNFKEQ. The germline V and J ends were trimmed by 2 bases and 3 bases, with 5 bases remaining between them. In DNA, the CDR3 is TGTGCCAGCAGCCAAACGGACAATCAGCCCCAGCATTTT. Its protein product is CASSQTDNQPQHF.

The chain recombines TRBV30 with TRBJ1-5; D might be TRBD1 (6 bases). The V gene lost 2 bases and the J gene lost 4 bases, with 9 bases spanning the gap. The CDR3 is 13 amino acids. Per germline, CDR1 GTSNPN and CDR2 SVGIG (reference sequence). The CDR3 reads CAWSLGGNQPQHF. CDR3 DNA: TGTGCCTGGAGTTTAGGGGGGAATCAGCCCCAGCATTTT.

The rearrangement links TRBV29-1 to TRBJ1-2; no firm D call. Germline V gene data show CDR1 as SQVTM and CDR2 as ANQGSEA. The CDR3 loop spans 12 amino acids. V was clipped by 4 bases and J by 8 bases, with 14 bases between them. This chain's CDR3 is CSVGKGTGGYTF. CDR3 DNA sequence: TGCAGCGTTGGTAAGGGTACGGGCGGCTACACCTTC.

The chain uses TRBV6-5 and TRBJ2-5; a possible D gene is TRBD1 (5 bases). TRBJ2-7 matches the DNA end more closely, so the J call is doubtful. This CDR3 region has 11 residues. Germline V gene sequence: CDR1 MNHEY, CDR2 SVGAGI. The CDR3 is CASSGGAEQYF. CDR3 in DNA: TGTGCCAGCAGTGGTGGGGCCGAGCAGTACTTC.